The 18 T cell receptor beta chains below were found in one sample sequenced in a study of response to subunit inactivated influenza vaccine. TCRdb passed the RT-PCR reads through MiXCR, listing each CDR3 protein once. Of around 520,000 distinct CDR3 sequences in the sample, approximately 12% are singletons; the top ten hold roughly 10%. Material: PBMCs from blood, obtained on the day of vaccination. These receptors all come from a man aged 50-60 years who received an inactivated influenza vaccine.

The chain recombines TRBV30 with TRBJ2-7; 12 bases fit TRBD1. V shed 2 bases and J 3 bases; nucleotides not matched to a gene: 2. Germline V CDR1 and CDR2: GTSNPN, SVGIG (reference sequence). The CDR3 is 14 residues long. Written as DNA, the CDR3 is TGTGCCTGGAGTAGGGACAGGGGGCTCTACGAGCAGTACTTC. Its translation is CAWSRDRGLYEQYF.

The chain combines TRBV28 with TRBJ2-7, with TRBD1 identical over 8 bases. This CDR3 has 14 residues. The V and J ends lost 6 bases and 5 bases, in that order; junction bases with no gene match: 9. Per germline, CDR1 MDHEN and CDR2 SYDVKM. The CDR3 is CASSNSGQGHEQYF. Here the CDR3 DNA reads TGTGCCAGCAGCAATAGTGGACAGGGCCACGAGCAGTACTTC. Supplemented by reference TRBV28 and TRBJ2-7, the full variable domain reads DVKVTQSSRYLVKRTGEKVFLECVQDMDHENMFWYRQDPGLGLRLIYFSYDVKMKEKGDIPEGYSVSREKKERFSLILESASTNQTSMYLCASSNSGQGHEQYFGPGTRLTVT.

The genes are TRBV7-2 and TRBJ2-6; TRBD1 matches 8 bases. The germline V gene encodes CDR1 SGHTA and CDR2 FQGNSA. The CDR3 has 16 amino acids. Losses at the gene ends were 3 bases for V and 4 bases for J; bases not matched to a gene: 5. The CDR3 DNA reads as TGTGCCAGCAGCTTCGACAGGGGATCAGGGGCCAACGTCCTGACTTTC. This sequence encodes CASSFDRGSGANVLTF.

In this sample, this clonotype turned up a few times. The CDR3 sequence: CSARDPLGTDTQYF. CDR3 nucleotides: TGCAGTGCTAGAGATCCCCTAGGCACAGATACGCAGTATTTT. The V gene is TRBV20-1, the J gene TRBJ2-3; D unresolved. CDR3 size: 14 residues. With 0 bases removed from V and 1 base from J, the gap between germline ends came to 8 bases. CDR1 is DFQATT, CDR2 SNEGSKA, per germline (reference sequence).

This clonotype showed up just a few times. This chain uses TRBV7-8 with TRBJ1-5; D is perhaps TRBD1 (5 bases). The CDR3 consists of 15 residues. Trimming took 5 bases from V and 5 from J, leaving 16 bases between them. The V gene's germline CDR1 is SGHVS and CDR2 FQNEAQ. The CDR3 nucleotides are TGTGCCAGCAGCATCCGGTGGGACGTGGATCAGCCCCAGCATTTT. Protein: CASSIRWDVDQPQHF.

The table lists this clonotype with a few counts. The chain employs TRBV11-2 and TRBJ2-7; TRBD1 agrees at 9 bases. Germline trimming cut 4 bases from V and 5 bases from J; bases unmatched to any gene: 9. The length of the CDR3 is 15 residues. CDR1 SGHAT and CDR2 FQNNGV come from the germline V gene. DNA of the CDR3: TGTGCCAGCAGCTCCCCGGGACAGGGCATGGACGAGCAGTACTTC. Encoded protein: CASSSPGQGMDEQYF.

This clonotype appeared a few times. This rearrangement joins TRBV12-3 or TRBV12-4 to TRBJ2-5, with 11 bases identical to TRBD1. The CDR3 sequence is 14 residues long. After removal of 4 bases from V and 4 bases from J, the junction contained 2 bases not matched to a gene. This chain's CDR3 is CASSWTGGVETQYF. Here the CDR3 DNA reads TGTGCCAGCAGTTGGACAGGGGGCGTAGAGACCCAGTACTTC.

This clonotype was found a few times. CDR3 sequence reads: CASSFAGGVNTGELFF. CDR3 bases: TGCGCCAGCAGCTTTGCAGGGGGAGTGAACACCGGGGAGCTGTTTTTT. V and J are TRBV5-1 and TRBJ2-2, with TRBD1 matching 7 bases. The CDR3 runs to 16 residues. Germline assignment: CDR1 SGHRS and CDR2 YFSETQ. V was clipped by 2 bases and J by 1 base; unmatched bases: 5.

This clonotype was detected only a few times. The rearrangement joins TRBV9 to TRBJ2-5; TRBD2 aligns across 10 bases. Looked up from germline, CDR1 is SGDLS and CDR2 is YYNGEE. J was trimmed by 2 bases and V by 0 bases; bases with no gene match: 7. The CDR3 contains 17 residues. CDR3 sequence reads: CASSVVPGLAYQETQYF. CDR3 DNA sequence: TGTGCCAGCAGCGTAGTCCCGGGACTAGCGTATCAAGAGACCCAGTACTTC.

This clonotype has more than one count but fewer than ten. The V and J genes are TRBV11-1 and TRBJ2-1; 7 bases are shared with TRBD2. The germline V gene has CDR1 SGHAT and CDR2 FQDESV (reference sequence). J was trimmed by 4 bases and V by 5 bases; bases with no gene match: 26. This CDR3 has 21 amino acids. CDR3 loop: CASSLDGVRAGTSRAYNEQFF. The DNA of the CDR3 is TGTGCCAGCAGCCTAGATGGGGTTCGAGCGGGGACCTCCAGGGCATACAATGAGCAGTTCTTC. Variable domain in full (rest from reference TRBV11-1 and TRBJ2-1): EAEVAQSPRYKITEKSQAVAFWCDPISGHATLYWYRQILGQGPELLVQFQDESVVDDSQLPKDRFSAERLKGVDSTLKIQPAELGDSAMYLCASSLDGVRAGTSRAYNEQFFGPGTRLTVL.

The chain joins TRBV6-2 or TRBV6-3 to TRBJ1-5, with D possibly TRBD1 on 5 matching bases. CDR3 size: 14 residues. Germline CDR1 reads MNHEY; CDR2 reads SVGEGT. V dropped 5 bases and J dropped 3 bases, with 11 bases sitting between them. The DNA for the CDR3 is TGTGCCAGCAGTCTAAACAGGTACAATCAGCCCCAGCATTTT. Protein sequence: CASSLNRYNQPQHF.

This chain uses TRBV3-1 with TRBJ2-7; unclear D gene. Germline assignment: CDR1 LGHDT and CDR2 YNNKEL (reference sequence). The CDR3 has 14 residues. V gave up 0 bases and J gave up 3 bases, with 9 bases separating them. The CDR3 nucleotides read TGTGCCAGCAGCCAAGATCATGATCGCTACGAGCAGTACTTC. Its protein is CASSQDHDRYEQYF.

This clonotype was picked up a small number of times. The chain recombines TRBV10-3 with TRBJ2-5; D might be TRBD2 (6 bases). CDR1 and CDR2 (germline): ENHRY, SYGVKD. Trimming left V 10 bases short and J 7 bases short, with 22 bases between. CDR3 size: 14 residues. The DNA of the CDR3 is TGTGCCACCGAACACCGGGACTCCAAAGGGACCCAGTACTTC. This codes for CATEHRDSKGTQYF.

This clonotype was seen more than once but under ten times. Here the CDR3 DNA reads TGCGCCAGCCGAGGTCCTGCCTGGGAGCAGTACTTC. Amino acids: CASRGPAWEQYF. The chain recombines TRBV10-2 with TRBJ2-7; the D is unclear. Trimming took 8 bases from V and 7 from J, leaving 15 bases between them. CDR1 is WSHSY and CDR2 is SAAADI in the germline V gene. The CDR3 extends over 12 amino acids.

The sample holds many counts of this clonotype. The chain links TRBV12-3 or TRBV12-4 to TRBJ2-2; D may be TRBD2 (6 bases). Trimming removed 10 bases at V and 7 bases at J, with 16 bases between. This CDR3 region has 13 residues. The CDR3 loop is CATSEGAGGELFF. DNA of the CDR3: TGTGCCACTTCGGAGGGCGCGGGCGGGGAGCTGTTTTTT.

This clonotype was seen ten or more times. The chain uses TRBV28 and TRBJ2-3, with 9 nucleotides matching TRBD1. This CDR3 contains 16 residues. V was pared by 7 bases and J by 4 bases, with 12 bases of the junction left unmatched. From germline, CDR1 is MDHEN and CDR2 SYDVKM. The CDR3 reads CASIGPRGTGPDTQYF. The CDR3 nucleotides read TGTGCCAGCATTGGTCCTCGCGGGACAGGGCCAGATACGCAGTATTTT.

The gene calls are TRBV12-3 or TRBV12-4 and TRBJ1-2; D is undetermined. V was clipped by 1 base and J by 4 bases, with 10 bases between them. This CDR3 has 14 amino acids. The CDR3 loop is CASSLGGSGYGYTF. The CDR3 DNA follows: TGTGCCAGCAGTTTAGGAGGGTCTGGCTATGGCTACACCTTC.

The gene calls are TRBV7-2 and TRBJ2-5, with 7 bases fitting TRBD2. This CDR3 spans 16 amino acids. Trimming took 5 bases from V and 0 from J; bases not matched to a gene: 9. Germline CDR1 and CDR2: SGHTA and FQGNSA. The CDR3 sequence is CASSHQREIYQETQYF. The CDR3 nucleotides read TGTGCCAGCAGCCACCAGCGGGAAATATACCAAGAGACCCAGTACTTC.